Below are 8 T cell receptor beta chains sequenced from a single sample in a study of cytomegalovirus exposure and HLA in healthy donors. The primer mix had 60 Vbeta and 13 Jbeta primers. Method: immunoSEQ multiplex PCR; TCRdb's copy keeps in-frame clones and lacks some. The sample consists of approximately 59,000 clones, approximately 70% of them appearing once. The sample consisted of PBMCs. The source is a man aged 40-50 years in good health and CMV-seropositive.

The CDR3 protein is CASSLGDRVQPQHF. The CDR3 DNA is TGTGCCAGCAGCTTAGGGGACAGGGTTCAACCCCAGCATTTT. The gene calls are TRBV7-2 and TRBJ1-5, with TRBD1 matching over 9 bases. CDR1 is SGHTA, CDR2 FQGNSA, per germline. The CDR3 sequence is 14 residues long. The V gene end was trimmed by 1 base and the J gene end by 10 bases; junction bases not matched to a gene: 5. Full variable domain (remainder filled in from reference TRBV7-2 and TRBJ1-5): GAGVSQSPSNKVTEKGKDVELRCDPISGHTALYWYRQSLGQGLEFLIYFQGNSAPDKSGLPSDRFSAERTGGSVSTLTIQRTQQEDSAVYLCASSLGDRVQPQHFGDGTRLSIL.

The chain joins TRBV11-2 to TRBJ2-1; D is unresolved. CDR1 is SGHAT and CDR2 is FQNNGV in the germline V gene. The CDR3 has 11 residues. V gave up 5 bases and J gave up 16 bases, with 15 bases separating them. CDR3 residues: CASSPLRFPFF. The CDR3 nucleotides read TGTGCCAGCAGCCCGCTGAGATTCCCCTTCTTC.

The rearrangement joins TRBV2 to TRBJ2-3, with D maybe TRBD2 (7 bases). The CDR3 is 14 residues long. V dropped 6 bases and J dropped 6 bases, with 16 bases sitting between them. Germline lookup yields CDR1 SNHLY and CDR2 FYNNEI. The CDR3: CASRKRGAVDTQYF. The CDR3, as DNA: TGTGCCAGCAGGAAACGGGGGGCAGTGGATACGCAGTATTTT.

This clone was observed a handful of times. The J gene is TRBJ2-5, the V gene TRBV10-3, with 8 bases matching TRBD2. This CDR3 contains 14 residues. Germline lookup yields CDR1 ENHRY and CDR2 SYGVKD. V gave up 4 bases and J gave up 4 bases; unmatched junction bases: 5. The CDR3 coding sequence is TGTGCCATCAGTGTTAGCGGGGAATCAGAGACCCAGTACTTC. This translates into CAISVSGESETQYF.

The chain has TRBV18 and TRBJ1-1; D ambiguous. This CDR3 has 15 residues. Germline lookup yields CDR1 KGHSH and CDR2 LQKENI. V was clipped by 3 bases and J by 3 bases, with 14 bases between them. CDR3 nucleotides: TGTGCCAGCTCACCCTTAGAGGGTATGGACACTGAAGCTTTCTTT. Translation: CASSPLEGMDTEAFF.

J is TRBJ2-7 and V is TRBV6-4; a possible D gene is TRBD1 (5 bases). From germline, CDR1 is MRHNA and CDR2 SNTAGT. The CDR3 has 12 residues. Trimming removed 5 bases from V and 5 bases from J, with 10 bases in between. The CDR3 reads CASSTRAHEQYF. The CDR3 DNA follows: TGTGCCAGCAGTACCAGGGCTCACGAGCAGTACTTC.

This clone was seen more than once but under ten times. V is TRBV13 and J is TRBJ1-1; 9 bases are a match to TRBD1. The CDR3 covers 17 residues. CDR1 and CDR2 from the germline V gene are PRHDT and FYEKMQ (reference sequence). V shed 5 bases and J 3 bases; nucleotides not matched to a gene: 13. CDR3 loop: CASSMGQGGWIDTEAFF. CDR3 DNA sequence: TGTGCCAGCAGCATGGGACAGGGTGGGTGGATTGACACTGAAGCTTTCTTT.

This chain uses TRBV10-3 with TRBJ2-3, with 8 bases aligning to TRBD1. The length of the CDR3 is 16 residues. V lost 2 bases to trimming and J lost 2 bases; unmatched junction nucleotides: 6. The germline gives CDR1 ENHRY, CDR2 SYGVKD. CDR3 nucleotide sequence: TGTGCCATCAGTGAGGGACAGGGCCGCTTCACAGATACGCAGTATTTT. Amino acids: CAISEGQGRFTDTQYF.